Following are 5 T cell receptor beta chains from one sample sequenced in a study of OX40 agonist ivuxolimab in advanced cancers. Some clones are missing from TCRdb's copy, which holds only in-frame ones; the method was immunoSEQ multiplex PCR. The sample records about 95,000 clones, roughly 90% being singletons. The specimen was CD4+ or CD8+ T cells sorted from blood, collected in a trial of the OX40 agonist ivuxolimab. The receptors here all came from an adult with an advanced solid tumor such as melanoma, head and neck, liver or kidney cancer.

This CDR3 is CAIRADKTYEQYF. CDR3 nucleotides: TGTGCCATCAGGGCGGACAAGACCTACGAGCAGTACTTC. This chain joins TRBV10-3 and TRBJ2-7, with a tentative D call TRBD1 (5 bases). This CDR3 spans 13 amino acids. Germline values: CDR1 ENHRY, CDR2 SYGVKD. V was cut by 6 bases and J by 2 bases, with 11 bases left in between.

This chain connects TRBV5-1 to TRBJ2-7; D not certain. The CDR3 is made up of 12 amino acids. V shed 0 bases and J shed 3 bases, with 4 bases lying between them. Germline loops: CDR1 SGHRS, CDR2 YFSETQ. The CDR3 region has the DNA TGCGCCAGCAGCTTGGCAAACTACGAGCAGTACTTC. Translating gives CASSLANYEQYF.

This clone came up a few times. The V gene is TRBV10-3, the J gene TRBJ2-3; D remains ambiguous. The CDR3 length is 13 residues. CDR1 and CDR2 from the germline V gene are ENHRY and SYGVKD. The ends were cut back, 4 bases at V and 2 bases at J, with 7 bases in the middle. The DNA of the CDR3 is TGTGCCATCAGTGTAGAGCACACAGATACGCAGTATTTT. Its translation: CAISVEHTDTQYF.

The chain employs TRBV7-8 and TRBJ2-7, with TRBD1 matching over 7 bases. The germline CDR1 and CDR2 sequences are SGHVS and FQNEAQ. The CDR3 runs to 14 residues. The trim removed 5 bases at V and 1 base at J, leaving 5 bases unmatched. CDR3 coding DNA: TGTGCCAGCAGCGCAGGGACAGTTTCCTACGAGCAGTACTTC. This gives the protein CASSAGTVSYEQYF.

This chain uses TRBV30 with TRBJ1-5, with TRBD1 as a possible D gene (6 bases). This CDR3 has 16 amino acids. Between the trimmed V and J ends, which lost 0 bases and 1 base, there was a span of 13 bases. Germline values: CDR1 GTSNPN, CDR2 SVGIG (reference sequence). CDR3 bases: TGTGCCTGGAGTGTACAGGGCGGAGAGAGCAATCAGCCCCAGCATTTT. It translates to CAWSVQGGESNQPQHF.